Sequencing of this T cell receptor beta chain was carried out in a study of CD8+ T cells in alopecia areata. Study-level background: Tofacitinib administration to treated patients was oral, at 5 to 10 mg twice daily. Overall study results and limits: Tissue-resident alphabeta T cells belonging to normal skin likewise get sequenced within scalp specimens.

The sequencing template was cDNA reverse transcribed from extracted RNA. Sequencing was performed with immunoSEQ multiplex PCR; in TCRdb, only in-frame clones are kept and a portion is missing. Among 65,000 to 70,000 clones, approximately 61% were seen once, and the ten largest hold 17%. As for this clone: Its specificity is not known.

Patients with alopecia areata provided lesional scalp punch biopsies as well as peripheral blood. This TCR came from a human donor with alopecia areata. The input for sequencing was CD8+ T cells sorted from blood, taken at week 0.

This CDR3 is CASSLTGAGGYTF. The CDR3, as DNA: TGTGCCAGCAGTTTAACGGGGGCTGGGGGCTACACCTTC. The gene calls are TRBV27 and TRBJ1-2, with TRBD1 as a possible D gene (6 bases). Trimming removed 2 bases from V and 8 bases from J, with 12 bases in between. CDR3 size: 13 residues. Germline CDR1 reads MNHEY; CDR2 reads SMNVEV (reference sequence).